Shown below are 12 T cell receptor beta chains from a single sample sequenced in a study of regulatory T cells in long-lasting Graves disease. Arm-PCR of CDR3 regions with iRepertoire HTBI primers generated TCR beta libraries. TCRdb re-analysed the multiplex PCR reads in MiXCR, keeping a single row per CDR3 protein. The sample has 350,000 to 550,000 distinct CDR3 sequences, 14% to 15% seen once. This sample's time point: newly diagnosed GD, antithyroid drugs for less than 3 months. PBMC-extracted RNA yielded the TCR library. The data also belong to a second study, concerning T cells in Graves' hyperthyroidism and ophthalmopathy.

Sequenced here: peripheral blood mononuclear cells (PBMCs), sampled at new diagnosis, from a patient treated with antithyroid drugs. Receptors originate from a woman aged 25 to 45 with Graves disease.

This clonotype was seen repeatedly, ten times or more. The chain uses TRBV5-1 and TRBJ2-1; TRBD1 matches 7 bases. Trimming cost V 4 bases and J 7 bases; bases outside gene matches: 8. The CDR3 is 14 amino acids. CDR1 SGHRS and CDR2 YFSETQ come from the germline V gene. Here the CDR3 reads CASSQGQRRNEQFF. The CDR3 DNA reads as TGCGCCAGCAGCCAGGGACAGCGAAGGAATGAGCAGTTCTTC. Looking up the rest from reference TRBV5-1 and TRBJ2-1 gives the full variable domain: KAGVTQTPRYLIKTRGQQVTLSCSPISGHRSVSWYQQTPGQGLQFLFEYFSETQRNKGNFPGRFSGRQFSNSRSEMNVSTLELGDSALYLCASSQGQRRNEQFFGPGTRLTVL.

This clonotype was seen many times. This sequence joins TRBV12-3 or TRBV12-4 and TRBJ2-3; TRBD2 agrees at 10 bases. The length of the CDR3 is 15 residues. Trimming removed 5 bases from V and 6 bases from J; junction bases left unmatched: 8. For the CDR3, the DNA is TGTGCCAGCAGTCCCCCGCTAGCGGGAGAGGATACGCAGTATTTT. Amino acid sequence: CASSPPLAGEDTQYF.

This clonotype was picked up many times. This CDR3 reads CSARRDVGPNQPQHF. Written as DNA, the CDR3 is TGCAGTGCCAGACGGGACGTAGGACCCAATCAGCCCCAGCATTTT. The chain couples TRBV20-1 to TRBJ1-5; TRBD1 is a possible D gene (5 bases). Trimming pared 6 bases from V and 3 bases from J, leaving 18 bases between. This CDR3 spans 15 amino acids. Per the germline V gene, CDR1 is DFQATT and CDR2 is SNEGSKA (reference sequence).

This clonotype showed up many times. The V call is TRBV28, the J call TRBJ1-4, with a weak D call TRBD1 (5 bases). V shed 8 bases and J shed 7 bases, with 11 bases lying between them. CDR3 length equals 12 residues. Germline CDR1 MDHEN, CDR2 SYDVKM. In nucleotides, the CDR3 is TGTGCCAGCCGGGACGCTGGTGAAAAACTGTTTTTT. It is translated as CASRDAGEKLFF. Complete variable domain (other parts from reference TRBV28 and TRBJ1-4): DVKVTQSSRYLVKRTGEKVFLECVQDMDHENMFWYRQDPGLGLRLIYFSYDVKMKEKGDIPEGYSVSREKKERFSLILESASTNQTSMYLCASRDAGEKLFFGSGTQLSVL.

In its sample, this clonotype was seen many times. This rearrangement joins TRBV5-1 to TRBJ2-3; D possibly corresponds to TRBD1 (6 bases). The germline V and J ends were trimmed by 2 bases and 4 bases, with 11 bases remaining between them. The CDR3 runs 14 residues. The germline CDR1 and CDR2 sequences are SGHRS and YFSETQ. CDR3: CASSLHRDADTQYF. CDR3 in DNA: TGCGCCAGCAGCTTACACAGGGACGCAGATACGCAGTATTTT.

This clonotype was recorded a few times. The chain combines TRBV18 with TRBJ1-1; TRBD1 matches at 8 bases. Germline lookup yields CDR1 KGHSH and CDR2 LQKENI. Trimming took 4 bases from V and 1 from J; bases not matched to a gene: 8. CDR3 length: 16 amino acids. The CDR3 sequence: CASSQDRTGPNTEAFF. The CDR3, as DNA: TGTGCCAGCTCACAAGATCGGACAGGGCCGAACACTGAAGCTTTCTTT.

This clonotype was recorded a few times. CDR3 DNA: TGTGCCAGCAGCCAAGATTGGGTCCGGGCGGGAGCCACCGGGGAGCTGTTTTTT. Its translation is CASSQDWVRAGATGELFF. The rearrangement uses TRBV14 and TRBJ2-2; 7 bases are shared with TRBD2. The V and J ends lost 0 bases and 4 bases, in that order; junction bases with no gene match: 11. The V gene's germline CDR1 is SGHDN and CDR2 FVKESK. The CDR3 runs to 18 residues.

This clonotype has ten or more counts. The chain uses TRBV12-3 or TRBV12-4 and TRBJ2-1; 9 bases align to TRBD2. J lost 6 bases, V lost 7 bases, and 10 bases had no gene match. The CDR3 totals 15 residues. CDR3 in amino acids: CASTLGASGVNEQFF. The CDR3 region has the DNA TGTGCCAGCACCTTGGGCGCTAGCGGGGTCAATGAGCAGTTCTTC.

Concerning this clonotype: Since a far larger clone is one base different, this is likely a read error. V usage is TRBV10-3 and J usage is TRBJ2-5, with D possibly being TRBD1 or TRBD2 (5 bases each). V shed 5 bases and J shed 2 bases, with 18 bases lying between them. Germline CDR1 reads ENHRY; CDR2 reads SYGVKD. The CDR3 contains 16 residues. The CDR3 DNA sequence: TGTGCCATCAGTTACCCTACCAAAGAGGGGCAAGAGACCCAGTACTTC. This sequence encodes CAISYPTKEGQETQYF.

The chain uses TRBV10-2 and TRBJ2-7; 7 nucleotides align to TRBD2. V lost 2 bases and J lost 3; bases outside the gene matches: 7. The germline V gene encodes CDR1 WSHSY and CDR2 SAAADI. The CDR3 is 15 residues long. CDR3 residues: CASSEASGALYEQYF. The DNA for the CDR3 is TGCGCCAGCAGTGAGGCTAGCGGAGCCCTCTACGAGCAGTACTTC.

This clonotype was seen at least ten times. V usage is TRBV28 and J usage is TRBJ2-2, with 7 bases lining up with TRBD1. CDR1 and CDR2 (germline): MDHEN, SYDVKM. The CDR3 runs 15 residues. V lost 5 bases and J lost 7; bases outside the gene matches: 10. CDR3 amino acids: CASSRGGQGIGELFF. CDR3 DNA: TGTGCCAGCAGTCGAGGGGGCCAAGGGATCGGGGAGCTGTTTTTT.

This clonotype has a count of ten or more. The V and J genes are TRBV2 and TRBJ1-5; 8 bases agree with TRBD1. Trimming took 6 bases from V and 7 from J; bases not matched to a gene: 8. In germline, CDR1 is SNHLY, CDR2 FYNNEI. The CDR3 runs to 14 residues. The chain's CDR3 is CASSQSGGDQPQHF. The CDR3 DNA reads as TGTGCCAGCAGCCAATCAGGGGGCGACCAGCCCCAGCATTTT.